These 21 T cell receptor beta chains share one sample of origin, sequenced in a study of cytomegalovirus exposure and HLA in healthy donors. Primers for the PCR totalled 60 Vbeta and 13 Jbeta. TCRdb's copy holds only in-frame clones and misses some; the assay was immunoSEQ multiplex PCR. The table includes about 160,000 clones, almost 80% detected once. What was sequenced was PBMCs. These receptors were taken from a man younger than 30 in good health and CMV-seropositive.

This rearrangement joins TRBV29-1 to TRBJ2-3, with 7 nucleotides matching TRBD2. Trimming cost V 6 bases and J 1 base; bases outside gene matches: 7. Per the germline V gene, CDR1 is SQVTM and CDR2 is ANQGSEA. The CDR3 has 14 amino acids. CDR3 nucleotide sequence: TGCAGCGTAGCCGGGAGGACGGGCACAGATACGCAGTATTTT. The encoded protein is CSVAGRTGTDTQYF.

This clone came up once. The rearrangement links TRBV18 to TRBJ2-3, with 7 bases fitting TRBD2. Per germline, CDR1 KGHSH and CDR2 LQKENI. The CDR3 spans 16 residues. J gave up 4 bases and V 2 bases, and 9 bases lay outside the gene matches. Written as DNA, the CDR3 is TGTGCCAGCTCACCATTTGGGTCGGGGGGACCAGATACGCAGTATTTT. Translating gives CASSPFGSGGPDTQYF.

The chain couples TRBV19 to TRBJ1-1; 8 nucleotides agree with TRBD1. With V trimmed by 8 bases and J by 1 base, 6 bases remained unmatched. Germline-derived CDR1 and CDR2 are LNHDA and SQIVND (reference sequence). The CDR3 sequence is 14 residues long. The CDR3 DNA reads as TGTGCCAGTCTTTCGACAGGGGCGAACACTGAAGCTTTCTTT. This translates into CASLSTGANTEAFF.

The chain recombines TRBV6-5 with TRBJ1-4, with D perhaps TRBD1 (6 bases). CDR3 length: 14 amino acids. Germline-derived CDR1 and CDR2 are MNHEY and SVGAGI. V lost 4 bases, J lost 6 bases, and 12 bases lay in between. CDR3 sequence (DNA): TGTGCCAGCAGTTTTGCAGGGGAAGATGAAAAACTGTTTTTT. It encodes CASSFAGEDEKLFF.

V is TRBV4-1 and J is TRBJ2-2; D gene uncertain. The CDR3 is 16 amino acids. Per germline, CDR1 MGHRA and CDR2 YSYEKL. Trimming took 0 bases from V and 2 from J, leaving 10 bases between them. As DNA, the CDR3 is TGCGCCAGCAGCCAAGATACGAGGTTCAACACCGGGGAGCTGTTTTTT. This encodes CASSQDTRFNTGELFF.

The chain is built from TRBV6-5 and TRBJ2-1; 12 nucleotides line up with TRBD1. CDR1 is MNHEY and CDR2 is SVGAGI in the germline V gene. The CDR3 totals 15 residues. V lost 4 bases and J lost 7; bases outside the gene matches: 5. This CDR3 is CASSWGQGARNEQFF. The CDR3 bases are TGTGCCAGCAGTTGGGGACAGGGGGCGCGGAATGAGCAGTTCTTC.

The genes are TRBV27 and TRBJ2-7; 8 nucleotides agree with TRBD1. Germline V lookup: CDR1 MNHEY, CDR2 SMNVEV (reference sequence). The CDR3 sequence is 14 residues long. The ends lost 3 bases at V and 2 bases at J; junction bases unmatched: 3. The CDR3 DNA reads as TGTGCCAGCAGTTTGGCAGGGGGCCCCTACGAGCAGTACTTC. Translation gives CASSLAGGPYEQYF.

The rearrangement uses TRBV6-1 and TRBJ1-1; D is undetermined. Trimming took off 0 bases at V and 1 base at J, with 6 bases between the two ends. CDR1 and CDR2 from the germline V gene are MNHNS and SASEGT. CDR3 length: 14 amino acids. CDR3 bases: TGTGCCAGCAGTGAAGCGTCAGAGAACACTGAAGCTTTCTTT. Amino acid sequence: CASSEASENTEAFF.

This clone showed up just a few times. CDR3 DNA: TGTGCTAGTGGATCCACACTCGGAGGGGGCACAGATACGCAGTATTTT. Protein: CASGSTLGGGTDTQYF. The V and J genes are TRBV12-5 and TRBJ2-3; a possible D gene is TRBD2 (6 bases). The CDR3 totals 16 residues. CDR1 and CDR2 (germline): LGHNT, FRNRAP. V lost 6 bases and J lost 1, with 17 bases in between.

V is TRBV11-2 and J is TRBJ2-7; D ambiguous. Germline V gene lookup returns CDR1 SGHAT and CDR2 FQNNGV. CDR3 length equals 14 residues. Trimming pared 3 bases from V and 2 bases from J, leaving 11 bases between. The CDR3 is CASSFGPAPYEQYF. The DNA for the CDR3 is TGTGCCAGCAGCTTTGGGCCAGCCCCCTACGAGCAGTACTTC.

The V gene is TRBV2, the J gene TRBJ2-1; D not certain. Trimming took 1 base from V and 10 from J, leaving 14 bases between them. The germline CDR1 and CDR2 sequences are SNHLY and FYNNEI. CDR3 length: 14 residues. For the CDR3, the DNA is TGTGCCAGCAGTGAAGAATCTCCCTCCCGGGAGCAGTTCTTC. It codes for CASSEESPSREQFF.

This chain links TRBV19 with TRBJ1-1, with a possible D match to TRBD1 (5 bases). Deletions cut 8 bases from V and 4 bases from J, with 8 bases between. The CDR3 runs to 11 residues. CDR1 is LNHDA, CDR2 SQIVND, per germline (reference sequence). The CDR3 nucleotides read TGTGCCAGTGGGGGAGGCACTGAAGCTTTCTTT. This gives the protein CASGGGTEAFF.

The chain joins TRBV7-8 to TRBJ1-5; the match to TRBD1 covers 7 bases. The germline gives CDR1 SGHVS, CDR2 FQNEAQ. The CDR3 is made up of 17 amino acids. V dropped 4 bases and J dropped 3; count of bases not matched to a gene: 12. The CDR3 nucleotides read TGTGCCAGCAGCTCGGGGACAGACATTATAGCCAATCAGCCCCAGCATTTT. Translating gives CASSSGTDIIANQPQHF.

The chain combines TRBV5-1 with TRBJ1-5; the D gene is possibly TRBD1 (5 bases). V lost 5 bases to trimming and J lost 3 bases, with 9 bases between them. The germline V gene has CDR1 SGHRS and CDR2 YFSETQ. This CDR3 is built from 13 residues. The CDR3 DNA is TGCGCCAGCAGTCAGGGCATCAATCAGCCCCAGCATTTT. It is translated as CASSQGINQPQHF.

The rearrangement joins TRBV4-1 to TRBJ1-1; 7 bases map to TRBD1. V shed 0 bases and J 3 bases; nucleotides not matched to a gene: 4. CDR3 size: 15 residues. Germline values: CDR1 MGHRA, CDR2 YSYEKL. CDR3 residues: CASSQDTGEDTEAFF. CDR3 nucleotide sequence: TGCGCCAGCAGCCAAGATACAGGGGAGGACACTGAAGCTTTCTTT.

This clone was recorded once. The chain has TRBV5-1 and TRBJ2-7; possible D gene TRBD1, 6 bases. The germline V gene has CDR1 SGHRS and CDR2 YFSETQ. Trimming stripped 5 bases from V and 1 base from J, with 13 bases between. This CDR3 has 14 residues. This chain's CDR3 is CASSSDSTSYEQYF. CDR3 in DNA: TGCGCCAGCAGTTCGGACAGTACTTCCTACGAGCAGTACTTC.

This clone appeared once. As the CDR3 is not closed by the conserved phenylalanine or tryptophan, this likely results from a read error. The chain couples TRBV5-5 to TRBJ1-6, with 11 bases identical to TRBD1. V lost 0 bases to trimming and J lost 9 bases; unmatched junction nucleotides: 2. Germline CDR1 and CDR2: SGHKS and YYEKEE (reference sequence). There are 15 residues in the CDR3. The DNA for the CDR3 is TGTGCCAGCAGCTTGGAAGGGACAGGGGGTTCACCCCTCCACCTT. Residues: CASSLEGTGGSPLHL.

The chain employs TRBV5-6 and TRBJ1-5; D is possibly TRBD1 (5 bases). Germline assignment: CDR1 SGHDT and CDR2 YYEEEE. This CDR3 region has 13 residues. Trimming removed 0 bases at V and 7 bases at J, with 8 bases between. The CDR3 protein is CASSLGGGQPQHF. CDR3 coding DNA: TGTGCCAGCAGCTTGGGGGGCGGACAGCCCCAGCATTTT.

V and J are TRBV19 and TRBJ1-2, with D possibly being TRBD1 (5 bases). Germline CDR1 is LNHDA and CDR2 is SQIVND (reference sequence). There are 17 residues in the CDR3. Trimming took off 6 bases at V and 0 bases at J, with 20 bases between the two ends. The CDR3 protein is CASSRGINQGANYGYTF. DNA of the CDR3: TGTGCCAGTAGCCGTGGTATCAACCAGGGTGCTAACTATGGCTACACCTTC.

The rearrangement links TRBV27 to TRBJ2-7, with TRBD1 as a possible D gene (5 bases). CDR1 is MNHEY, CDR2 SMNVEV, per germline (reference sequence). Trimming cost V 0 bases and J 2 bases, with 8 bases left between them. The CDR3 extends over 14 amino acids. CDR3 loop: CASSLSGQTYEQYF. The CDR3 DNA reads TGTGCCAGCAGTTTATCGGGGCAGACCTACGAGCAGTACTTC.

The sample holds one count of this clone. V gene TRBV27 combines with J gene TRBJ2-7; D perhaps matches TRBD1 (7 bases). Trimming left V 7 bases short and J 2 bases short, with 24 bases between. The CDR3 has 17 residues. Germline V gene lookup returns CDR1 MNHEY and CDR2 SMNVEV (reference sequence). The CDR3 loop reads CASIPPRGVGFTYEQYF. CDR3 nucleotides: TGTGCCAGCATCCCACCCAGGGGGGTCGGGTTCACCTACGAGCAGTACTTC.